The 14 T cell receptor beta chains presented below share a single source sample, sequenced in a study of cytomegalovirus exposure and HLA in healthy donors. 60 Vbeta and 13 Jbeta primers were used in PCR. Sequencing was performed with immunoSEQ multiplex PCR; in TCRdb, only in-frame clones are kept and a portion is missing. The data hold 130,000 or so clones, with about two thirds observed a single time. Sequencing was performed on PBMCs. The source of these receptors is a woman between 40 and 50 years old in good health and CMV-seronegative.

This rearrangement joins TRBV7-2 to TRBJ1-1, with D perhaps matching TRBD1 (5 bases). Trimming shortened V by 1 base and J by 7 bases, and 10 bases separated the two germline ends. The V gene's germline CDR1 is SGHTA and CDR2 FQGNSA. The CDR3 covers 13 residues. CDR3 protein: CASSLGQSLEAFF. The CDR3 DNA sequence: TGTGCCAGCAGCTTAGGACAGAGCCTTGAAGCTTTCTTT.

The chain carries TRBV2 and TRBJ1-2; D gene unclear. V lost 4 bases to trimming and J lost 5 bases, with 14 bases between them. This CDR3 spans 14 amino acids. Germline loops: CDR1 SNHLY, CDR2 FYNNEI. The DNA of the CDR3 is TGTGCCAGCAGTGTCAAGGGAGAGACGTATGGCTACACCTTC. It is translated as CASSVKGETYGYTF.

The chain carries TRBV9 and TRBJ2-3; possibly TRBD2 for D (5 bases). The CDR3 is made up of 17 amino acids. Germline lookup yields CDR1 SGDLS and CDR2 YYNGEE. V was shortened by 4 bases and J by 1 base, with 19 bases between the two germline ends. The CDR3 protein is CASSPRPVGGGTDTQYF. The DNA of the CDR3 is TGTGCCAGCAGCCCACGCCCCGTAGGAGGTGGCACAGATACGCAGTATTTT.

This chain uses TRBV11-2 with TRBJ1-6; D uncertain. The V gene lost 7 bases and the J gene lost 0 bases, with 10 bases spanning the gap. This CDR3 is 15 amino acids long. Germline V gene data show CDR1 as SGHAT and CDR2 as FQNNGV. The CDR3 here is CASKSGSSYNSPLHF. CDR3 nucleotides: TGTGCCAGCAAGTCGGGTAGCTCCTATAATTCACCCCTCCACTTT.

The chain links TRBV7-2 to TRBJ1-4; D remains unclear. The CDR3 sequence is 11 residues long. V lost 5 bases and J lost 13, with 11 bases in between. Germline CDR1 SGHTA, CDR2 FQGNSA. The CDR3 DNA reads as TGTGCCAGCAGCCTAGGATTGAGACTGTTTTTT. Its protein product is CASSLGLRLFF.

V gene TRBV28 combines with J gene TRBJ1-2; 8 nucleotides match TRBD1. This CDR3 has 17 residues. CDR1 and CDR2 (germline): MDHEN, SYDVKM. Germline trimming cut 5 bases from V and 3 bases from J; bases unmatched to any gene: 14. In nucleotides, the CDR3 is TGTGCCAGCAGTCAATCGACAGGGGCTGGATGGGACTATGGCTACACCTTC. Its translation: CASSQSTGAGWDYGYTF.

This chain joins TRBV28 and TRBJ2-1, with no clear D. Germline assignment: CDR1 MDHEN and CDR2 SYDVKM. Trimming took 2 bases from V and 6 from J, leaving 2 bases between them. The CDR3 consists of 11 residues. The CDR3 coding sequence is TGTGCCAGCAGTTTACTCAATGAGCAGTTCTTC. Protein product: CASSLLNEQFF.

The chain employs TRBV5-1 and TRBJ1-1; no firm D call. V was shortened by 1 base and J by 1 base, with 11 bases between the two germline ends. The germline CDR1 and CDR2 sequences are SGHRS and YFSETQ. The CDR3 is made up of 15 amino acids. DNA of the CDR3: TGCGCCAGCAGCTTGTGGTATAGCCCGAACACTGAAGCTTTCTTT. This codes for CASSLWYSPNTEAFF.

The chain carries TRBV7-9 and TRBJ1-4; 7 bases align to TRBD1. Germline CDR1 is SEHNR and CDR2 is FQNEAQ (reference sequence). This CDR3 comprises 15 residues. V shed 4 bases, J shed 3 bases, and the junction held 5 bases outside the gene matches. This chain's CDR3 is CASSSGTDPNEKLFF. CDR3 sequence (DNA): TGTGCCAGCAGCTCCGGGACAGATCCTAATGAAAAACTGTTTTTT.

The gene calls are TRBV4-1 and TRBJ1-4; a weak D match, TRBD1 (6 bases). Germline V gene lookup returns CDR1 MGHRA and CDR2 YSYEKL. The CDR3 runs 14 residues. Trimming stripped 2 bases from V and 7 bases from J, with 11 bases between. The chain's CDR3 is CASSQNGGGEKLFF. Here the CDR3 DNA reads TGCGCCAGCAGCCAAAATGGGGGCGGTGAAAAACTGTTTTTT.

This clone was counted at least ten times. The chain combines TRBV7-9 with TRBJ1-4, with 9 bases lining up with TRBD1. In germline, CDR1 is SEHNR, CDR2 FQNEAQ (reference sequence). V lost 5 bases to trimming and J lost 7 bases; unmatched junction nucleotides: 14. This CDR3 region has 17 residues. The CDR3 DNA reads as TGTGCCAGCAGCCCCGGGATGGGACAGGGCTTACTTGAAAAACTGTTTTTT. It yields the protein CASSPGMGQGLLEKLFF.

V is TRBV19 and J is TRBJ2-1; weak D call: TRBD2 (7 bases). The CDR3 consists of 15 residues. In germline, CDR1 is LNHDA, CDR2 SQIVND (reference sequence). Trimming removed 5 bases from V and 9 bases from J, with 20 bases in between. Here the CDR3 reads CASSPSGGGGGEQFF. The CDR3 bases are TGTGCCAGTAGTCCCTCCGGAGGGGGGGGTGGTGAGCAGTTCTTC.

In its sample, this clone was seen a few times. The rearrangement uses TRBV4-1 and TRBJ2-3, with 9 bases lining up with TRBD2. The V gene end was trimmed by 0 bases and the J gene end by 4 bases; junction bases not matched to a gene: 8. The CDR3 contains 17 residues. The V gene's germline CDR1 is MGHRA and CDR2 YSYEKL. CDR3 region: CASSQDRAGGIPDTQYF. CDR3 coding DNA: TGCGCCAGCAGCCAAGATCGGGCGGGGGGGATCCCAGATACGCAGTATTTT.

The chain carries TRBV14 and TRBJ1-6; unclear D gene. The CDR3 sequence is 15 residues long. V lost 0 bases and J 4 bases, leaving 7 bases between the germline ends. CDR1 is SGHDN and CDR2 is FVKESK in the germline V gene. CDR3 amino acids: CASSQENTYNSPLHF. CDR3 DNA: TGTGCCAGCAGCCAAGAGAACACATATAATTCACCCCTCCACTTT.